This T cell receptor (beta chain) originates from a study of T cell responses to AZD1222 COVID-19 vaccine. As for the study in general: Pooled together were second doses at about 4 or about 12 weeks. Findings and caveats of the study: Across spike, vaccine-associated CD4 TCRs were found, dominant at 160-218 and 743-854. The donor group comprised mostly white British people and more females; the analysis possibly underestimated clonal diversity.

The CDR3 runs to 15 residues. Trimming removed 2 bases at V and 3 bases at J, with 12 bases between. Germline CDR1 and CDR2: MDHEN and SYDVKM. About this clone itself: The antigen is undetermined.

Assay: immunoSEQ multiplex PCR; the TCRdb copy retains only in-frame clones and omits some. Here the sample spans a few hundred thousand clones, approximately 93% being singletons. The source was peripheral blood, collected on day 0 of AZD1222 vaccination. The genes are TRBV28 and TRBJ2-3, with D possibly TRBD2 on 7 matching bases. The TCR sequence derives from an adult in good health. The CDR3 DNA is TGTGCCAGCAGTTTAAGGGGGGGGCCGACAGATACGCAGTATTTT. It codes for CASSLRGGPTDTQYF.